This T cell receptor beta chain was identified during a study of blood T cell repertoires in COVID-19. Looking at the study overall: Specimens from acute and convalescent COVID-19 originated in the United States, Italy and Spain. Sample material is recorded as cDNA or gDNA derived from T cells, B-cell-depleted T cells, or PBMCs.

The table lists this clone with a few counts. Study processing details: By means of reference gene primer amplification, nucleated cell counts were estimated. Sequenced by immunoSEQ multiplex PCR; TCRdb stores in-frame clones only, minus some. V and J calls and clone size are those listed in that table; D and trimming were worked out from the DNA. Among about 190,000 clones listed, about four fifths were seen once. After removal of 4 bases from V and 4 bases from J, the junction contained 6 bases not matched to a gene. The CDR3 runs to 14 residues. Germline-derived CDR1 and CDR2 are SGHDT and YYEEEE. V usage is TRBV5-6 and J usage is TRBJ2-7; 9 bases map to TRBD1. The specimen was peripheral blood. The sequence derives from a woman in her seventies with active or convalescent COVID-19. The CDR3 DNA reads TGTGCCAGCAGCCGACAGGGGGTAGAGTACGAGCAGTACTTC. It codes for CASSRQGVEYEQYF.